This T cell receptor (beta chain) was found in a study of response to subunit inactivated influenza vaccine. CDR1 and CDR2 from the germline V gene are LGHNA and YNFKEQ. J gave up 5 bases and V 0 bases, and 2 bases lay outside the gene matches. The CDR3 runs to 15 residues. This clonotype has a count of ten or more. TCRdb analysed the RT-PCR reads with MiXCR anew, one entry per CDR3 protein. The table has around 600,000 distinct CDR3 sequences, 11% seen once. The same sample was also studied in work on T cells expressing NK-cell markers. That work contributes: It was by 5'RACE template switching with UMIs that TCR beta cDNA was made.

The sample was PBMCs from blood, taken on the day of vaccination. V usage is TRBV4-2 and J usage is TRBJ2-3; the match to TRBD2 covers 10 bases. The TCR originated in a man in his fifties or sixties who received an inactivated influenza vaccine. The CDR3 loop reads CASSQDEREGDTQYF. In nucleotides, the CDR3 is TGTGCCAGCAGCCAAGATGAGCGGGAGGGAGATACGCAGTATTTT.